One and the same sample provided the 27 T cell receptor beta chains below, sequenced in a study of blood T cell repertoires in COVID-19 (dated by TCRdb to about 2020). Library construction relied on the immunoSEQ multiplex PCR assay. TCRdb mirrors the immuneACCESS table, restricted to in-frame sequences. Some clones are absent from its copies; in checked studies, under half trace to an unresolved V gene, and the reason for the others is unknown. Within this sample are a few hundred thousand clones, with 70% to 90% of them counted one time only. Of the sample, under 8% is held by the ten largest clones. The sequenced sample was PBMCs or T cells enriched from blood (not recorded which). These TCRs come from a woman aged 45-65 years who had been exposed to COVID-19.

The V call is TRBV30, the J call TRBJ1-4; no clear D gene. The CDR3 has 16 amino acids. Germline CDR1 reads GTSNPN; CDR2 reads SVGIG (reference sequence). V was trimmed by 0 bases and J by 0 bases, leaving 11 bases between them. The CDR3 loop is CAWSVPETPTNEKLFF. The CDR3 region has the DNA TGTGCCTGGAGTGTACCGGAGACCCCAACTAATGAAAAACTGTTTTTT.

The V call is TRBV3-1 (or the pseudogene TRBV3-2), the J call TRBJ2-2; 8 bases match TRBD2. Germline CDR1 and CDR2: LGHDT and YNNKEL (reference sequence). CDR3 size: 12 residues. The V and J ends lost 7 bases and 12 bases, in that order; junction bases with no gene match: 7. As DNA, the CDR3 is TGTGCCAGCACCCTTCGGGGGGGACAGCTGTTTTTT. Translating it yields CASTLRGGQLFF.

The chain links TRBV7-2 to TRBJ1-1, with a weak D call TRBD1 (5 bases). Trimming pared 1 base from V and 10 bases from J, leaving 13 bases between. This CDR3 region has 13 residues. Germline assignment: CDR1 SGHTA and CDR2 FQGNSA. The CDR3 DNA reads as TGTGCCAGCAGCTTAGATAACGGGGGGGGAGCTTTCTTT. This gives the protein CASSLDNGGGAFF.

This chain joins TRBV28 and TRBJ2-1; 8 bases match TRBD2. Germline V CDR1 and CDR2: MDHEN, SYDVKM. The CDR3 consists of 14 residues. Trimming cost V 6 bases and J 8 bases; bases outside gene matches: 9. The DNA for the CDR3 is TGTGCCAGCAGGTTCGGGGGGGCCCTTGATGAGCAGTTCTTC. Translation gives CASRFGGALDEQFF.

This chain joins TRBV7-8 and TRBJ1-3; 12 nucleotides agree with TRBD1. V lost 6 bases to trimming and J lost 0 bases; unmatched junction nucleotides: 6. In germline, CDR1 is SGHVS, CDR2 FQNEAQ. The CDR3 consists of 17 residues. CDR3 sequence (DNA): TGTGCCAGCAGTCGGGGGACAGGGGGCTACTCTGGAAACACCATATATTTT. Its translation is CASSRGTGGYSGNTIYF.

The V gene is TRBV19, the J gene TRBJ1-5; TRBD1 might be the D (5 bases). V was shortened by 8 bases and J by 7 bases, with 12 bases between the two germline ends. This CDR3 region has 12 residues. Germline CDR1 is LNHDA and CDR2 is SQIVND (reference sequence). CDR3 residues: CASDGGGQPQHF. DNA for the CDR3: TGTGCCAGTGATGGGGGAGGACAGCCCCAGCATTTT.

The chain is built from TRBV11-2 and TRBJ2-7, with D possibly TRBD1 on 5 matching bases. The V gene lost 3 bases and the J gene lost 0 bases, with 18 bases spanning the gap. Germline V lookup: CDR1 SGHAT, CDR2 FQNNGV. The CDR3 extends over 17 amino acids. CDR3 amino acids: CASSFTSWGASSYEQYF. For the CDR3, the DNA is TGTGCCAGCAGCTTTACGTCGTGGGGCGCGTCCTCCTACGAGCAGTACTTC. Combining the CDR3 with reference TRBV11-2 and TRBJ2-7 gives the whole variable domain EAGVAQSPRYKIIEKRQSVAFWCNPISGHATLYWYQQILGQGPKLLIQFQNNGVVDDSQLPKDRFSAERLKGVDSTLKIQPAKLEDSAVYLCASSFTSWGASSYEQYFGPGTRLTVT.

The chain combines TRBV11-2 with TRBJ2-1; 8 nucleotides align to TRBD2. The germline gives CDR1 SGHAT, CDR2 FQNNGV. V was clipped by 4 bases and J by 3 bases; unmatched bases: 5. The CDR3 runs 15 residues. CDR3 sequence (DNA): TGTGCCAGCAGCTCACCGGGACTAGTCTACAATGAGCAGTTCTTC. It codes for CASSSPGLVYNEQFF.

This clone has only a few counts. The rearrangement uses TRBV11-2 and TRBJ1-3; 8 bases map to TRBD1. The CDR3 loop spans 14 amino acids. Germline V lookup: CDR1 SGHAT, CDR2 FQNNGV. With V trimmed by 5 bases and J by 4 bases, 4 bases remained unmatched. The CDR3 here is CASSLDRGGNTIYF. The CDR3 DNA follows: TGTGCCAGCAGCCTCGACAGGGGAGGAAACACCATATATTTT.

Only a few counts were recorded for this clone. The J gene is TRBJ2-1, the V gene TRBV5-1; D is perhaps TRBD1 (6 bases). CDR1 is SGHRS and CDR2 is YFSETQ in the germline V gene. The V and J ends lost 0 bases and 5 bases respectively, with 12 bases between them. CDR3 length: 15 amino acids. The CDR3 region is CASSLEGHPNNEQFF. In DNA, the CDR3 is TGCGCCAGCAGCTTGGAGGGACACCCTAACAATGAGCAGTTCTTC.

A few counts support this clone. This CDR3 reads CASSENRGRGEKLFF. The CDR3 nucleotides are TGTGCCAGCAGTGAAAACAGGGGAAGGGGTGAAAAACTGTTTTTT. The V and J genes are TRBV2 and TRBJ1-4; 7 bases agree with TRBD1. J lost 7 bases, V lost 2 bases, and 7 bases had no gene match. CDR3 length: 15 residues. CDR1 and CDR2 from the germline V gene are SNHLY and FYNNEI.

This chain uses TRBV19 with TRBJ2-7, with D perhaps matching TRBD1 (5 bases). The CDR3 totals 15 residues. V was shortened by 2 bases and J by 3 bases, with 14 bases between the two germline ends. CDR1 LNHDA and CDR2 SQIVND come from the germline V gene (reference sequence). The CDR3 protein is CASSIYRQSYYEQYF. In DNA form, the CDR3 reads TGTGCCAGTAGTATATACCGACAGAGCTACTACGAGCAGTACTTC. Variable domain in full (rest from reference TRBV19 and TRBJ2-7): DGGITQSPKYLFRKEGQNVTLSCEQNLNHDAMYWYRQDPGQGLRLIYYSQIVNDFQKGDIAEGYSVSREKKESFPLTVTSAQKNPTAFYLCASSIYRQSYYEQYFGPGTRLTVT.

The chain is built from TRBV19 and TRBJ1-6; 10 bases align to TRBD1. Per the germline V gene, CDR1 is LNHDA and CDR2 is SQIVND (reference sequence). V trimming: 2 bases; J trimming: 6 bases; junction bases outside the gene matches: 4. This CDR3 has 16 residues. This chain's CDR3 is CASSIYGTGVNSPLHF. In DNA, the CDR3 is TGTGCCAGTAGTATATATGGGACAGGGGTTAATTCACCCCTCCACTTT.

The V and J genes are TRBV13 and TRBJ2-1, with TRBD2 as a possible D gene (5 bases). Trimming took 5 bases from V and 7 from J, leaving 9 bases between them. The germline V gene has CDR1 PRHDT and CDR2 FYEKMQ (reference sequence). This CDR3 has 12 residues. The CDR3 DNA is TGTGCCAGCAGCGAAGGCGGGAATGAGCAGTTCTTC. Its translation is CASSEGGNEQFF.

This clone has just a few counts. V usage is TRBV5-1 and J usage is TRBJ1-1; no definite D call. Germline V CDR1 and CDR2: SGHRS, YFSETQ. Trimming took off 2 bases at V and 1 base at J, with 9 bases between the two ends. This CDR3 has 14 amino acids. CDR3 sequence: CASSFTGENTEAFF. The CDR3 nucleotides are TGCGCCAGCAGCTTCACGGGAGAGAACACTGAAGCTTTCTTT. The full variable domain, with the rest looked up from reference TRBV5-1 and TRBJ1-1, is KAGVTQTPRYLIKTRGQQVTLSCSPISGHRSVSWYQQTPGQGLQFLFEYFSETQRNKGNFPGRFSGRQFSNSRSEMNVSTLELGDSALYLCASSFTGENTEAFFGQGTRLTVV.

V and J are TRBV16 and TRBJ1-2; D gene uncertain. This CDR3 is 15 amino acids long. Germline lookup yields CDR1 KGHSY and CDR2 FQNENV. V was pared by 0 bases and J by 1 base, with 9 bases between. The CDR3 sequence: CASSQSEASNYGYTF. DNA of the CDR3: TGTGCCAGCAGCCAATCGGAGGCCAGTAACTATGGCTACACCTTC.

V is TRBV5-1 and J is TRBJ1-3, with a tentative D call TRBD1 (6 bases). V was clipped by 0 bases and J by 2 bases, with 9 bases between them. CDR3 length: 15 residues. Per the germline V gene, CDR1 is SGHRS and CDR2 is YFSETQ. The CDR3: CASSLVGTTGNTIYF. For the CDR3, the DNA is TGCGCCAGCAGCTTGGTAGGGACAACTGGAAACACCATATATTTT.

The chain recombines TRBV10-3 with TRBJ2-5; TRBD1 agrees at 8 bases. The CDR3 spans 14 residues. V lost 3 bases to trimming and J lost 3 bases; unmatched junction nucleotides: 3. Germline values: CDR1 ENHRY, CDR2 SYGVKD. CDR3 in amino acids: CAISDPTGEETQYF. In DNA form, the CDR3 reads TGTGCCATCAGTGACCCGACAGGGGAAGAGACCCAGTACTTC.

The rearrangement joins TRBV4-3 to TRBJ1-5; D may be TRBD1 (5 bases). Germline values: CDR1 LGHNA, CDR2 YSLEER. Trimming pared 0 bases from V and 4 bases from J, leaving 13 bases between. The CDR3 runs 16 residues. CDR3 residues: CASSQEIADINQPQHF. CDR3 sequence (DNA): TGCGCCAGCAGCCAAGAGATTGCGGACATTAATCAGCCCCAGCATTTT.

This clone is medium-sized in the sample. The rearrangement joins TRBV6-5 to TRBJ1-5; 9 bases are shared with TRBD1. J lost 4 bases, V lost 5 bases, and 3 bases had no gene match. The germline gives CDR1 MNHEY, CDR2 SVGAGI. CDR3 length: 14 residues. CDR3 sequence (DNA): TGTGCCAGCAGTCGACAGGGGGTGAATCAGCCCCAGCATTTT. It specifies CASSRQGVNQPQHF.

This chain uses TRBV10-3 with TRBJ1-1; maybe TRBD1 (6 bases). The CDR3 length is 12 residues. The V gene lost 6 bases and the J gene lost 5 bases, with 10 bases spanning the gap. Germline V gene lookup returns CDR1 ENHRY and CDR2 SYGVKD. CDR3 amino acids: CAIRGAKTEAFF. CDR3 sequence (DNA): TGTGCCATCAGGGGGGCGAAGACTGAAGCTTTCTTT.

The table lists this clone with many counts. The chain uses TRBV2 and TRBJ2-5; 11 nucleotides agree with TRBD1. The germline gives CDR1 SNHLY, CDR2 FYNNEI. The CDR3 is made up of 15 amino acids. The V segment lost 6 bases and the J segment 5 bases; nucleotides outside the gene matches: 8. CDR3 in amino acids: CASSEDRGPGETQYF. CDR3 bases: TGTGCCAGCAGCGAGGACAGGGGGCCTGGGGAGACCCAGTACTTC.

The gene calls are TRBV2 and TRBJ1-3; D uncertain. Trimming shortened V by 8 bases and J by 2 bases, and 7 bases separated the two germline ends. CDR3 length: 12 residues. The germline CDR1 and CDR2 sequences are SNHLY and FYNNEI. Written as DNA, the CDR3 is TGTGCCAGCCGGAGGGCTGGAAACACCATATATTTT. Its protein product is CASRRAGNTIYF. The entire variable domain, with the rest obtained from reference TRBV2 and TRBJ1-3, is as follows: EPEVTQTPSHQVTQMGQEVILRCVPISNHLYFYWYRQILGQKVEFLVSFYNNEISEKSEIFDDQFSVERPDGSNFTLKIRSTKLEDSAMYFCASRRAGNTIYFGEGSWLTVV.

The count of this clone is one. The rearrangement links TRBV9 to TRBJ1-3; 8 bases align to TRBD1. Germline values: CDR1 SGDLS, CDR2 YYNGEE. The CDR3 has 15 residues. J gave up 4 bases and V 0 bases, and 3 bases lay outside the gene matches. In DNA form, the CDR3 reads TGTGCCAGCAGCGTAGGACAGGGGAGAGGAAACACCATATATTTT. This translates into CASSVGQGRGNTIYF. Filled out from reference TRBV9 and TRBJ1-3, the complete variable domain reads DSGVTQTPKHLITATGQRVTLRCSPRSGDLSVYWYQQSLDQGLQFLIQYYNGEERAKGNILERFSAQQFPDLHSELNLSSLELGDSALYFCASSVGQGRGNTIYFGEGSWLTVV.

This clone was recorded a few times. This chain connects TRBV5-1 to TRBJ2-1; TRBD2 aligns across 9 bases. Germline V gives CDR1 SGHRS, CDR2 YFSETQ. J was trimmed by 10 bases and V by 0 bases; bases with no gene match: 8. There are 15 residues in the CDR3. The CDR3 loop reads CASSLDEGLAGEQFF. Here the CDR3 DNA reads TGCGCCAGCAGCTTGGATGAGGGACTAGCTGGAGAGCAGTTCTTC.

As DNA, the CDR3 is TGTGCCAGTAGGACAGGGTCCCCTCGGAATTCACCCCTCCACTTT. This sequence encodes CASRTGSPRNSPLHF. The chain couples TRBV27 to TRBJ1-6, with TRBD1 matching over 8 bases. Unmatched junction bases numbered 11, after V lost 9 bases and J lost 7 bases. The CDR3 is 15 residues long. CDR1 and CDR2 from the germline V gene are MNHEY and SMNVEV (reference sequence).

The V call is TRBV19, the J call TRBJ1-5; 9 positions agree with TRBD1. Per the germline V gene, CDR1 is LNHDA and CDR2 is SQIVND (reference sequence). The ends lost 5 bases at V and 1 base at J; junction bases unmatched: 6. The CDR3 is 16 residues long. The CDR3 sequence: CASSLGTGLSNQPQHF. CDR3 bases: TGTGCCAGTAGTCTCGGGACAGGGCTAAGCAATCAGCCCCAGCATTTT.